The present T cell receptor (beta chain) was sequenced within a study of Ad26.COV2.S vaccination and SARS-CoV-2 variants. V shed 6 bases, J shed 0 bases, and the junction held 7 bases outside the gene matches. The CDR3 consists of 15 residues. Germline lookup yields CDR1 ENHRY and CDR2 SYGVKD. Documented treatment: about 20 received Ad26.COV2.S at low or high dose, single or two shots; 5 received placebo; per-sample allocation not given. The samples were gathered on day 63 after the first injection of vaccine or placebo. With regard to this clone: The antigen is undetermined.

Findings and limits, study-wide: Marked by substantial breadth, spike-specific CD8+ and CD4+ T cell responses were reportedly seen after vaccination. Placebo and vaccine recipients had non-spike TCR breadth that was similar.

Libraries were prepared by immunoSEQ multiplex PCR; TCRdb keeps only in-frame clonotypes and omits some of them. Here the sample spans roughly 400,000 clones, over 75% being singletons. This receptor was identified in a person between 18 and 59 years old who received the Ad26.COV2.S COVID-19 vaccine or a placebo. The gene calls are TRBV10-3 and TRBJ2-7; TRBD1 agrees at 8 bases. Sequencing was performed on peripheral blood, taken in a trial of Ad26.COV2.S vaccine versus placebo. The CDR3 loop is CAIRESGQGSYEQYF. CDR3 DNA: TGTGCCATCAGAGAAAGCGGACAGGGCTCCTACGAGCAGTACTTC.